This entry lists 9 T cell receptor beta chains sequenced from one sample in a study of blood T cells in healthy people across ages. A sample-barcoded 5' primer and a J-beta primer mix were used in a second PCR of about 7 to 11 cycles. TCRdb passed the 5' RACE reads through MiXCR, listing each CDR3 protein once. Of 2 million or so distinct CDR3 sequences listed, just under 50% were seen once; the top ten hold 2% to 2.5%. Sequencing used blood. The receptors were gathered from a woman aged 40 to 50 in good health.

CDR3 residues: CASSRWSSGTYNEQFF. Here the CDR3 DNA reads TGTGCCAGCAGCCGATGGTCTAGCGGTACCTACAATGAGCAGTTCTTC. The rearrangement uses TRBV7-2 and TRBJ2-1, with TRBD2 matching over 7 bases. The CDR3 is 16 residues long. CDR1 and CDR2 from the germline V gene are SGHTA and FQGNSA. Germline trimming cut 5 bases from V and 2 bases from J; bases unmatched to any gene: 9.

The V gene is TRBV7-2, the J gene TRBJ2-7; unclear D gene. V was cut by 5 bases and J by 3 bases, with 14 bases left in between. CDR1 is SGHTA, CDR2 FQGNSA, per germline. The CDR3 loop spans 14 amino acids. CDR3 DNA: TGTGCCAGCAGCCCCTCCCCCAGTGTCTACGAGCAGTACTTC. This gives the protein CASSPSPSVYEQYF.

This clonotype has more than one count but fewer than ten. This rearrangement joins TRBV29-1 to TRBJ2-7; 7 bases are shared with TRBD1. The CDR3 has 15 residues. The V gene's germline CDR1 is SQVTM and CDR2 ANQGSEA. With 5 bases clipped from V and 4 bases from J, the junction kept 14 bases outside the gene matches. The CDR3, as DNA: TGCAGCGTTTTAGCGAGGGACAGAACTACTTACGAGCAGTACTTC. Translation gives CSVLARDRTTYEQYF.

This clonotype was counted only a few times. The chain combines TRBV7-9 with TRBJ2-7; 8 nucleotides agree with TRBD1. Germline V gene sequence: CDR1 SEHNR, CDR2 FQNEAQ (reference sequence). Trimming removed 4 bases from V and 2 bases from J; junction bases left unmatched: 19. The length of the CDR3 is 19 residues. CDR3 DNA: TGTGCCAGCAGCTATGGTAGGGGGATACCGGGACAGGATCCCTACGAGCAGTACTTC. This sequence encodes CASSYGRGIPGQDPYEQYF.

The chain is built from TRBV6-6 and TRBJ1-3, with D possibly being TRBD1 (6 bases). V lost 11 bases to trimming and J lost 4 bases, with 18 bases between them. Per the germline V gene, CDR1 is MNHNY and CDR2 is SVGAGI (reference sequence). The CDR3 totals 14 residues. CDR3 DNA: TGTGCCCCCCTAAGGGGGGCGCGAGGAAACACCATATATTTT. It yields the protein CAPLRGARGNTIYF.

This clonotype appeared once. This chain's CDR3 is CATSDSYVPGLSSQYF. The CDR3 coding sequence is TGTGCCACCAGTGATTCCTACGTCCCGGGACTCTCCTCGCAGTATTTT. The chain employs TRBV24-1 and TRBJ2-3, with D possibly TRBD2 on 6 matching bases. V shed 2 bases and J shed 10 bases, with 21 bases lying between them. Germline V CDR1 and CDR2: KGHDR, SFDVKD. The length of the CDR3 is 16 residues.

The chain couples TRBV7-2 to TRBJ2-4; D gene ambiguous. V lost 1 base and J lost 6, with 16 bases in between. CDR1 SGHTA and CDR2 FQGNSA come from the germline V gene. The CDR3 is 16 residues long. The CDR3 bases are TGTGCCAGCAGCTTAGGCGTTGGGGTGGTGGGAAACATTCAGTACTTC. Its protein product is CASSLGVGVVGNIQYF.

In this sample, this clonotype turned up a few times. CDR3 in DNA: TGTGCCAGCAACGGACAGCTCCTCTACGAGCAGTACTTC. Translated, it gives CASNGQLLYEQYF. V usage is TRBV28 and J usage is TRBJ2-4; a weak D match, TRBD1 (6 bases). Gene TRBJ2-7 matches the end of the DNA better, so the J call may be wrong. This CDR3 contains 13 residues. Looked up from germline, CDR1 is MDHEN and CDR2 is SYDVKM.

The chain recombines TRBV20-1 with TRBJ2-1, with TRBD2 matching 8 bases. J lost 3 bases, V lost 6 bases, and 4 bases had no gene match. Per the germline V gene, CDR1 is DFQATT and CDR2 is SNEGSKA (reference sequence). The CDR3 totals 13 residues. CDR3: CSAEGTSYNEQFF. In DNA form, the CDR3 reads TGCAGTGCAGAGGGGACTAGCTACAATGAGCAGTTCTTC.